This is a list of T cell receptor beta chains from one sample in a study of shared T cell receptors in the human thymus. Libraries were prepared by immunoSEQ multiplex PCR; TCRdb keeps only in-frame clonotypes and omits some of them. The data contain roughly 710,000 clones, 70% to 90% of them singletons. The same sample was also studied in work on human thymus T cells.

Input material: thymocytes. These receptors were obtained from a girl under three years old with a congenital heart defect. The CDR3 runs from the conserved cysteine through the conserved F or W. Fields, in order: clone size, J gene, D gene, V gene, CDR3 protein, CDR3 DNA. D genes are given only for firm matches. Rows may omit the clone size; those that give it use once, few, many or a size class.

NA | TRBJ2-1 | NA | TRBV9 | CASTDETETQNEQFF | TGTGCCAGCACCGACGAGACAGAGACACAAAATGAGCAGTTCTTC
NA | TRBJ2-7 | NA | TRBV19 | CASSSTVGESYEQYF | TGTGCCAGTAGTTCCACCGTGGGCGAATCCTACGAGCAGTACTTC
NA | TRBJ2-5 | NA | TRBV5-1 | CASSLCPNEAIQYF | TGCGCCAGCAGCCTGTGTCCAAACGAGGCGATCCAGTACTTC
NA | TRBJ2-3 | TRBD2 | TRBV14 | CASSQDRLAGAALKDTQYF | TGTGCCAGCAGCCAAGATAGGCTAGCGGGGGCAGCCTTAAAAGATACGCAGTATTTT
NA | TRBJ2-3 | TRBD2 | TRBV7-8 | CASSLGASGGARDTQYF | TGTGCCAGCAGCTTAGGGGCTAGCGGGGGGGCGAGAGATACGCAGTATTTT
once | TRBJ1-5 | NA | TRBV19 | CATRGGPRNQPQHF | TGTGCCACCCGGGGTGGGCCACGGAATCAGCCCCAGCATTTT
NA | TRBJ2-7 | NA | TRBV14 | CASSQEERRISYEQYF | TGTGCCAGCAGCCAAGAGGAAAGGAGGATCTCCTACGAGCAGTACTTC
NA | TRBJ1-5 | NA | TRBV25-1 | CASSPPGGVQPQHF | TGTGCCAGCAGTCCCCCGGGGGGCGTTCAGCCCCAGCATTTT
NA | TRBJ1-3 | NA | TRBV28 | CASCRGSGNTIYF | TGTGCCAGCTGCCGGGGGTCTGGAAACACCATATATTTT
NA | TRBJ2-3 | TRBD2 | TRBV9 | CASSPPGGTSGADTQYF | TGTGCCAGCAGCCCCCCCGGGGGGACTAGCGGGGCTGATACGCAGTATTTT
NA | TRBJ1-3 | TRBD1 | TRBV14 | CASSQVDRDFGGNTIYF | TGTGCCAGCAGCCAAGTTGACAGGGATTTTGGCGGAAACACCATATATTTT
NA | TRBJ1-2 | TRBD1 | TRBV7-9 | CASSLGVTGVKGYTF | TGTGCCAGCAGCTTAGGGGTTACAGGGGTTAAAGGCTACACCTTC
NA | TRBJ2-7 | TRBD1 | TRBV5-1 | CASAPFQGVAYEQYF | TGCGCCAGCGCCCCGTTCCAGGGGGTGGCCTACGAGCAGTACTTC
few | TRBJ2-5 | NA | TRBV6-5 | CASSASGPRQETQYF | TGTGCCAGCAGCGCATCAGGGCCCCGTCAAGAGACCCAGTACTTC
NA | TRBJ2-3 | NA | TRBV4-3 | CASSHPNWGDTDTQYF | TGCGCCAGCAGCCACCCGAATTGGGGGGACACAGATACGCAGTATTTT
NA | TRBJ1-2 | NA | TRBV19 | CASRGSLNYGYTF | TGTGCCAGTAGGGGCAGCCTTAACTATGGCTACACCTTC
NA | TRBJ2-3 | NA | TRBV5-1 | CASSLGGVPLNTDTQYF | TGCGCCAGCAGCTTGGGCGGGGTTCCACTTAACACAGATACGCAGTATTTT
once | TRBJ1-2 | TRBD1 | TRBV12-5 | CASSLRDRINYGYTF | TGTGCTAGTTCCCTCCGGGACAGGATTAACTATGGCTACACCTTC
NA | TRBJ2-7 | NA | TRBV4-1 | CASDSSGLNITYEQYF | TGCGCCAGCGACTCGAGTGGACTTAATATTACCTACGAGCAGTACTTC
once | TRBJ2-7 | TRBD1 | TRBV4-1 | CASSQRTGESYEQYF | TGCGCCAGCAGCCAAAGGACAGGGGAGTCCTACGAGCAGTACTTC
NA | TRBJ1-1 | TRBD1 | TRBV4-1 | CASSQVRQGGNTEAFF | TGCGCCAGCAGCCAAGTTCGCCAGGGGGGGAACACTGAAGCTTTCTTT
NA | TRBJ2-6 | TRBD1 | TRBV14 | CASSQVRPGQAVTGANVLTF | TGTGCCAGCAGCCAAGTCAGGCCCGGACAGGCTGTGACTGGGGCCAACGTCCTGACTTTC
NA | TRBJ1-4 | TRBD1 | TRBV27 | CASSHSTDRGLTNEKLFF | TGTGCCAGCAGTCATTCTACTGACAGGGGGTTAACTAATGAAAAACTGTTTTTT
NA | TRBJ1-2 | NA | TRBV29-1 | CSVLPRAQVAGTNYGYTF | TGCAGCGTTCTCCCCAGGGCCCAGGTAGCGGGGACTAACTATGGCTACACCTTC
NA | TRBJ2-7 | NA | TRBV4-3 | CASSQDFGQSYYEQYF | TGCGCCAGCAGCCAAGATTTTGGACAATCGTACTACGAGCAGTACTTC
NA | TRBJ2-5 | TRBD2 | TRBV29-1 | CSVVRGGRETQYF | TGCAGCGTTGTTCGGGGGGGGAGAGAGACCCAGTACTTC
NA | TRBJ2-1 | NA | TRBV6-6 | CASSYVGRSYNEQFF | TGTGCCAGCAGTTACGTGGGGAGGTCCTACAATGAGCAGTTCTTC
NA | TRBJ2-3 | TRBD1 | TRBV6-1 | CASSEAGGQHTDTQYF | TGTGCCAGCAGTGAAGCTGGGGGACAGCACACAGATACGCAGTATTTT
few | TRBJ2-1 | NA | TRBV5-1 | CASSVRTTGSSYNEQFF | TGCGCCAGCAGCGTCCGGACGACAGGTAGCTCCTACAATGAGCAGTTCTTC
NA | TRBJ1-6 | NA | TRBV6-1 | CASSDNPGIYNSPLHF | TGTGCCAGCAGTGACAATCCGGGGATCTATAATTCCCCCCTCCACTTT
NA | TRBJ2-3 | TRBD1 | TRBV4-1 | CASSQGRDSSTDTQYF | TGCGCCAGCAGCCAGGGTCGGGACAGTAGCACAGATACGCAGTATTTT
NA | TRBJ2-7 | TRBD2 | TRBV4-3 | CASSRRRSSGLSYEQYF | TGCGCCAGCAGCCGGAGGAGGTCTAGCGGCCTATCCTACGAGCAGTACTTC
once | TRBJ2-7 | NA | TRBV10-3 | CAMGTRGSFEQYF | TGTGCCATGGGTACGAGGGGGTCGTTTGAGCAGTACTTC
NA | TRBJ2-4 | TRBD1 | TRBV14 | CASSPQPRQGLAKNIQYF | TGTGCCAGCAGCCCCCAACCCCGACAGGGCTTAGCCAAAAACATTCAGTACTTC
NA | TRBJ1-2 | NA | TRBV2 | CASILYSGLEEEANYGYTF | TGTGCCAGCATCTTGTACTCAGGGTTGGAAGAAGAAGCTAACTATGGCTACACCTTC
NA | TRBJ2-5 | NA | TRBV6-6 | CASSYKRNPQSEQYF | TGTGCCAGCAGTTACAAGCGGAACCCCCAAAGTGAGCAGTACTTC
NA | TRBJ1-5 | TRBD1 | TRBV6-4 | CASSDSRPGTGSSNQPQHF | TGTGCCAGCAGTGACTCTCGTCCCGGGACAGGGTCCAGCAATCAGCCCCAGCATTTT
NA | TRBJ1-4 | NA | TRBV15 | CATSSVSPRGEKLFF | TGTGCCACCAGCAGCGTTTCTCCCCGGGGTGAAAAACTGTTTTTT
few | TRBJ2-1 | TRBD2 | TRBV4-1 | CASSQETKGGLYNEQFF | TGCGCCAGCAGCCAAGAAACCAAGGGAGGGCTCTACAATGAGCAGTTCTTC
NA | TRBJ1-5 | TRBD1 | TRBV27 | CASSSFPGQGYQPQHF | TGTGCCAGCAGCTCTTTTCCGGGACAGGGGTACCAGCCCCAGCATTTT
NA | TRBJ1-1 | NA | TRBV15 | CATSRALPNTEAFF | TGTGCCACCAGCAGAGCCCTCCCGAACACTGAAGCTTTCTTT
NA | TRBJ2-7 | TRBD1 | TRBV25-1 | CASSGGQGRSSYEQYF | TGTGCCAGCAGTGGGGGACAGGGGCGGAGCTCCTACGAGCAGTACTTC
NA | TRBJ1-1 | NA | TRBV7-2 | CASSLAGQNTEAFF | TGTGCCAGCAGCTTAGCGGGCCAGAACACTGAAGCTTTCTTT
NA | TRBJ1-4 | NA | TRBV2 | CASSETPATNEKLFF | TGTGCCAGCAGTGAAACCCCAGCAACTAATGAAAAACTGTTTTTT
NA | TRBJ1-2 | NA | TRBV2 | CASSDWKGQPHQTNYGYTF | TGTGCCAGCAGTGACTGGAAGGGGCAGCCCCATCAGACTAACTATGGCTACACCTTC
once | TRBJ2-7 | TRBD2 | TRBV29-1 | CSVEVFGGGITYEQYF | TGCAGCGTTGAGGTGTTTGGGGGGGGGATAACCTACGAGCAGTACTTC
NA | TRBJ2-7 | TRBD2 | TRBV4-1 | CASSQGTSGYYEQYF | TGCGCCAGCAGCCAAGGGACTAGCGGGTACTACGAGCAGTACTTC
NA | TRBJ1-2 | TRBD1 | TRBV9 | CASSVEGQGHGYTF | TGTGCCAGCAGCGTAGAGGGACAGGGTCATGGCTACACCTTC
once | TRBJ2-1 | NA | TRBV27 | CASSSPGNNEQFF | TGTGCCAGCAGTTCTCCGGGGAACAATGAGCAGTTCTTC